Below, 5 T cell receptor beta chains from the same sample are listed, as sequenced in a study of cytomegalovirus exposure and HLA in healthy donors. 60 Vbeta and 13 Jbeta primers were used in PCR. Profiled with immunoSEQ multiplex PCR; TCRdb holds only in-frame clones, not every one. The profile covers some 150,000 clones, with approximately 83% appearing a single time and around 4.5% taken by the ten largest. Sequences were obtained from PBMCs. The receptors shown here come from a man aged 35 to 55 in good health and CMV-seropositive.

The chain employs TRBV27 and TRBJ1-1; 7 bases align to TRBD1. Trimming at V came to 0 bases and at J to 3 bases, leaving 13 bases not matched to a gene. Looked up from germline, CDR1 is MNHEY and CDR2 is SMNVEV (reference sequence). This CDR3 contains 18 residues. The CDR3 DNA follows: TGTGCCAGCAGTTTATCCCCGGGGACAGTTAACGAGGACACTGAAGCTTTCTTT. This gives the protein CASSLSPGTVNEDTEAFF.

The chain's CDR3 is CASREGTASREQYF. The CDR3 DNA reads as TGTGCCAGCAGGGAGGGGACTGCATCGCGCGAGCAGTACTTC. This rearrangement joins TRBV2 to TRBJ2-7, with D possibly being TRBD2 (6 bases). Germline CDR1 SNHLY, CDR2 FYNNEI. Trimming took off 6 bases at V and 6 bases at J, with 18 bases between the two ends. This CDR3 has 14 amino acids.

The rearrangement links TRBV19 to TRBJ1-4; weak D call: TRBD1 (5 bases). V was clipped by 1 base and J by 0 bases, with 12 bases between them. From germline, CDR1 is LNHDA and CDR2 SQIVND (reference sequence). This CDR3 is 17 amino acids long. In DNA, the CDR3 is TGTGCCAGTAGTATAGCACAGGCTTATGCAACTAATGAAAAACTGTTTTTT. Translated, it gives CASSIAQAYATNEKLFF. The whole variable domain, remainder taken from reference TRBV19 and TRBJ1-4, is DGGITQSPKYLFRKEGQNVTLSCEQNLNHDAMYWYRQDPGQGLRLIYYSQIVNDFQKGDIAEGYSVSREKKESFPLTVTSAQKNPTAFYLCASSIAQAYATNEKLFFGSGTQLSVL.

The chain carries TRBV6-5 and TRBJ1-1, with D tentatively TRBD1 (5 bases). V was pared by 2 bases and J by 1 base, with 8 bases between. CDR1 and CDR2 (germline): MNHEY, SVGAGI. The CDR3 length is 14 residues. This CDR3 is CASSYGHQNTEAFF. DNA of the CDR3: TGTGCCAGCAGTTACGGACACCAGAACACTGAAGCTTTCTTT.

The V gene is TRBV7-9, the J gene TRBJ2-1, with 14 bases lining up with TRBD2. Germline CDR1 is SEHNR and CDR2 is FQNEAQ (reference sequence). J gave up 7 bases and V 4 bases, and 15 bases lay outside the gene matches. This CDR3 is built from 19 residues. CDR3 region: CASSWMGSGLAGAKNEQFF. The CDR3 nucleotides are TGTGCCAGCAGCTGGATGGGTTCGGGACTAGCGGGGGCCAAGAATGAGCAGTTCTTC.